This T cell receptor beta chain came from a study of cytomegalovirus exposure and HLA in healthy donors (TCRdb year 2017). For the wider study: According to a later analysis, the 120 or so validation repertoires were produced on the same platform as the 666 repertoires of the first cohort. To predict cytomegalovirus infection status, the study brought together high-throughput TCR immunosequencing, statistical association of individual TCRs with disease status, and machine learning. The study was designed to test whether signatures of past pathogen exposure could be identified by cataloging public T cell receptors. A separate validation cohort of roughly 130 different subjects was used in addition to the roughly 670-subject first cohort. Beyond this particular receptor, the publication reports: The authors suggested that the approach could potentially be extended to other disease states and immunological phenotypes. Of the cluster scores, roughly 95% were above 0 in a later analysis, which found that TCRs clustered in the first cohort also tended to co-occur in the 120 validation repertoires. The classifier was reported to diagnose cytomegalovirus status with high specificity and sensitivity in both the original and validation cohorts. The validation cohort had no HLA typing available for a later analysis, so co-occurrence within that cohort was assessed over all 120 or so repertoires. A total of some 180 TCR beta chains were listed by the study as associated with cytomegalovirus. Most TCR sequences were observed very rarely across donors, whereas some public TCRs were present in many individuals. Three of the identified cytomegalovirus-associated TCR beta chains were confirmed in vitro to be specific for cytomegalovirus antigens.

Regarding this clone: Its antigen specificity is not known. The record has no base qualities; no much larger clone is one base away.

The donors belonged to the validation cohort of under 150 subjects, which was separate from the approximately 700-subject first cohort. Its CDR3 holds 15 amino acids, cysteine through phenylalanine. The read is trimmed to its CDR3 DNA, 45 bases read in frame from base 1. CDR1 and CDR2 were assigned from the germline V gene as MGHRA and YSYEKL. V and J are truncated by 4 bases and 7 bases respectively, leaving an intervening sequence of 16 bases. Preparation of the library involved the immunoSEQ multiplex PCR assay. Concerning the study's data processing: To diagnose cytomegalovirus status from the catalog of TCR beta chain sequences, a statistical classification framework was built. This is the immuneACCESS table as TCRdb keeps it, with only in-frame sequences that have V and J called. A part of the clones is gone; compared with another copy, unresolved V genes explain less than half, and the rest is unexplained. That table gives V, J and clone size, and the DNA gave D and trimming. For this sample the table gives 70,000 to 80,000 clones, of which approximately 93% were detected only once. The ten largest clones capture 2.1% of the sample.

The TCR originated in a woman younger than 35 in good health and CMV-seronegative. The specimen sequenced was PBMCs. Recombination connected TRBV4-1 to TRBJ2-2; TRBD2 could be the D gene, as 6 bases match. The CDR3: CASSRRGGDGGELFF. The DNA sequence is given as TGCGCCAGCAGCCGCCGAGGAGGGGATGGCGGGGAGCTGTTTTTT.